This T cell receptor beta chain was profiled in a study of cytomegalovirus exposure and HLA in healthy donors. The PCR had 60 Vbeta and 13 Jbeta primers. TCRdb's copy holds only in-frame clones and misses some; the assay was immunoSEQ multiplex PCR. The table has 95,000 to 100,000 clones, less than 80% seen once. This TCR derives from a man in his forties or fifties in good health and CMV-seronegative. Material: PBMCs.

The CDR3: CASSRQKSSYEQYF. DNA of the CDR3: TGTGCCAGTAGTAGACAGAAGAGCTCCTACGAGCAGTACTTC. The chain couples TRBV19 to TRBJ2-7; TRBD1 is a possible D gene (5 bases). The V and J ends lost 4 bases and 0 bases respectively, with 10 bases between them. The CDR3 length is 14 residues. Germline V gene lookup returns CDR1 LNHDA and CDR2 SQIVND (reference sequence).